Included here is one T cell receptor (beta chain) sequence, with context. It lacks a known antigen. Per-base qualities were not stored, and no clone one base away is much larger. The data originate from a study of shared T cell receptors in the human thymus (dated by TCRdb to the early 2020s). A note on the overall study: The study examined how self-reactive, shared T-cell receptor alpha chains are generated in the human thymus.

V and J are trimmed by 3 bases and 0 bases, and the gene matches miss 7 bases of the junction. CDR1 and CDR2 were assigned from the germline V gene (reference sequence) as GTSNPN and SVGIG. The CDR3 runs 16 residues from the cysteine to the phenylalanine. The read is trimmed to its CDR3 DNA, 48 bases read in frame from base 1. Receptor libraries were prepared by the immunoSEQ multiplex PCR assay. TCRdb obtained this table from immuneACCESS and retained in-frame rearrangements with V and J assigned. These tables miss some clones; where compared with another copy, unresolved V genes account for less than half of the shortfall, and the remainder is unexplained. The sample table holds 500,000 to 750,000 clones, of which around nine tenths were seen once. Jointly, the top ten make up 0.0085% to 0.012% of the sample. These data also featured in a second study, about human thymus T cells. As described in the second report: Immunologically healthy infants undergoing open corrective cardiac surgery for congenital heart defects in Finland were used as donors. Thymus tissue was collected as surgical resects that were removed during corrective cardiac surgery. Usage of V and J gene segments appeared to be biased in both the thymic and the peripheral blood repertoires. The related research found that thymic TCR repertoires overlapped highly between unrelated individuals. The study used under 10 infant thymus samples plus four related peripheral blood samples to characterize TCR alpha and beta repertoires. Donor ages ranging from about 7 to 244 days were recorded, and several male and a couple of female infants were included in the cohort. Thymocytes were released mechanically from tissue and stored at -70 °C as pellets of 10-30 million cells. A QIAsymphony instrument was used to extract genomic DNA from frozen cell pellets. Using the immunoSEQ multiplex PCR assay, the TCRB and TCRAD loci were amplified from a standardized quantity of quality-controlled genomic DNA. The amplicons covered the V(D)J region and were long enough to include the CDR3 and to identify the V and J genes. The amplicons were sequenced on an Illumina platform via the commercial immunoSEQ service. Primer bias and sequencing errors were corrected as previously described, and TCRAD and TCRB definitions were based on the IMGT database. Repertoires were analysed with immunoSEQ Analyzer 3.0 and VDJTools, covering basic statistics, V/J segment usage, diversity estimates, rarefaction and pairwise overlap. Chao1, ChaoE, Efron-Thisted, Shannon and inverse Simpson indices were used to estimate diversity, which was also estimated on datasets down-sampled to the smallest sample. Repertoire overlap was determined by strict matching of CDR3 nucleotide sequence, V gene and J gene, and Jaccard-based multidimensional scaling clustering was applied. On average, thymus samples gave roughly 800,000 unique TCRB clonotypes, whereas blood samples gave 80,000 to 85,000.

The sequencing sample was made of thymocytes. This TCR was recovered from a boy under two years old with a congenital heart defect. Donor details come from another sample of the same person, matched by shared clones. The V and J genes are TRBV30 and TRBJ2-2, and 7 junction bases match TRBD1. The CDR3: CAWRNGQAANTGELFF. The DNA is TGTGCCTGGAGAAATGGACAGGCCGCGAACACCGGGGAGCTGTTTTTT.